Listed here is a single TCR beta chain. The ends were cut back, 3 bases at V and 8 bases at J, with 10 bases in the middle. Germline CDR1 and CDR2: SEHNR and FQNEAQ (reference sequence). The CDR3 sequence is 12 residues long. Treatment: some 20 received Ad26.COV2.S at low or high dose, single or two shots; roughly five received placebo; per-sample allocation not given. Sample collection was performed on day 63 after the first vaccine or placebo injection. The record originates from a study of Ad26.COV2.S vaccination and SARS-CoV-2 variants. About the research overall: Donor was one of the participants in the Ad26.COV2.S arm of the COV1001 trial.

TCRdb's copy holds only in-frame clones and misses some; the assay was immunoSEQ multiplex PCR. The sample lists fewer than 400,000 clones; about 85% were seen once. The chain has TRBV7-9 and TRBJ1-2; D is unresolved. The sequence derives from a person aged 18-65 years who received the Ad26.COV2.S COVID-19 vaccine or a placebo. Sequencing was performed on peripheral blood, taken in a trial of Ad26.COV2.S vaccine versus placebo. CDR3 sequence reads: CASSFGSSGYTF. The CDR3 nucleotides read TGTGCCAGCAGCTTCGGTTCTTCGGGCTACACCTTC.